One sample yielded the 23 T cell receptor beta chains listed below, sequenced in a study of blood T cell repertoires in COVID-19. Method: immunoSEQ multiplex PCR; TCRdb's copy keeps in-frame clones and lacks some. The sample consists of approximately 76,000 clones, approximately 86% of them appearing once. Sequencing was performed on peripheral blood. The receptors here all came from an older woman with acute or convalescent COVID-19.

The CDR3 coding sequence is TGTGCCAGCAGCCCGGGACAGGGCTCTTATAGCAATCAGCCCCAGCATTTT. Protein product: CASSPGQGSYSNQPQHF. This chain uses TRBV6-2 or TRBV6-3 with TRBJ1-5; 9 positions match TRBD1. The CDR3 contains 17 residues. Germline CDR1 and CDR2: MNHEY and SVGEGT. V lost 6 bases to trimming and J lost 0 bases; unmatched junction nucleotides: 9.

The chain combines TRBV30 with TRBJ1-1, with 7 bases matching TRBD1. CDR3 size: 13 residues. CDR1 and CDR2 (germline): GTSNPN, SVGIG (reference sequence). Trimming removed 3 bases from V and 1 base from J; junction bases left unmatched: 2. CDR3 protein: CAWRGDRNTEAFF. CDR3 bases: TGTGCCTGGAGGGGGGACAGGAACACTGAAGCTTTCTTT.

J is TRBJ2-1 and V is TRBV18; weak D call: TRBD2 (6 bases). CDR3 length equals 11 residues. Germline CDR1 is KGHSH and CDR2 is LQKENI. V lost 8 bases to trimming and J lost 9 bases, with 11 bases between them. The CDR3 DNA is TGTGCCAGCCCGAGGAGGGGTGAGCAGTTCTTC. Translated: CASPRRGEQFF.

The rearrangement links TRBV5-1 to TRBJ1-1, with TRBD1 identical over 8 bases. V gave up 5 bases and J gave up 5 bases; unmatched junction bases: 5. The CDR3 extends over 13 amino acids. Germline CDR1 reads SGHRS; CDR2 reads YFSETQ. For the CDR3, the DNA is TGCGCCAGCAGATTGACAGGGGATACTGAAGCTTTCTTT. Amino acid sequence: CASRLTGDTEAFF.

This clone has at least ten counts. The chain recombines TRBV13 with TRBJ2-2; 10 bases are a match to TRBD1. Germline V gives CDR1 PRHDT, CDR2 FYEKMQ (reference sequence). V dropped 6 bases and J dropped 7; count of bases not matched to a gene: 14. This CDR3 contains 17 residues. The CDR3 loop is CASSDGVGTGDLGELFF. The CDR3, as DNA: TGTGCCAGCAGTGATGGGGTCGGGACAGGGGATCTCGGGGAGCTGTTTTTT.

The J gene is TRBJ1-4, the V gene TRBV2; D gene unclear. V lost 5 bases and J lost 2, with 9 bases in between. This CDR3 region has 14 residues. Germline CDR1 is SNHLY and CDR2 is FYNNEI. CDR3 in amino acids: CASSPQMTNEKLFF. The CDR3 DNA follows: TGTGCCAGCAGTCCCCAGATGACTAATGAAAAACTGTTTTTT.

The chain carries TRBV5-1 and TRBJ2-5; the D gene is possibly TRBD2 (7 bases). Germline V CDR1 and CDR2: SGHRS, YFSETQ. V lost 4 bases to trimming and J lost 2 bases, with 21 bases between them. The CDR3 is 17 residues long. DNA of the CDR3: TGCGCCAGCAGCGCGGGGGCTGCCCCCAGGTCGCAAGAGACCCAGTACTTC. Its translation is CASSAGAAPRSQETQYF.

This sequence joins TRBV19 and TRBJ2-1; TRBD1 might be the D (5 bases). This CDR3 region has 12 residues. Per the germline V gene, CDR1 is LNHDA and CDR2 is SQIVND (reference sequence). The ends were cut back, 1 base at V and 10 bases at J, with 8 bases in the middle. CDR3 DNA: TGTGCCAGTAGTATAGGTAAGGGGGAGCAGTTCTTC. It translates to CASSIGKGEQFF.

This chain connects TRBV19 to TRBJ1-6, with a weak D call TRBD1 (6 bases). CDR3 length: 15 residues. Trimming pared 6 bases from V and 1 base from J, leaving 10 bases between. Germline lookup yields CDR1 LNHDA and CDR2 SQIVND (reference sequence). CDR3 nucleotide sequence: TGTGCCAGTAGATCTCAGGGGTCCTATAATTCACCCCTCCACTTT. The encoded protein is CASRSQGSYNSPLHF.

This clone was detected only a few times. One end of the junction does not line up with germline, which may come from a read error. The chain has TRBV5-1 and TRBJ1-1; D ambiguous. Germline V lookup: CDR1 SGHRS, CDR2 YFSETQ. The CDR3 totals 13 residues. The chain's CDR3 is CASSLHPDTEAFF. Written as DNA, the CDR3 is TGCGCCAGCAGCTTGCATCCTGACACAGAAGCTTTCTTT.

This clone appeared a few times. The gene calls are TRBV2 and TRBJ1-4, with D tentatively TRBD1 (5 bases). This CDR3 has 15 amino acids. Trimming took off 4 bases at V and 5 bases at J, with 14 bases between the two ends. CDR1 is SNHLY, CDR2 FYNNEI, per germline. The CDR3 DNA sequence: TGTGCCAGCAGTGTGAGGGGAGGGGAAAATGAAAAACTGTTTTTT. Protein product: CASSVRGGENEKLFF.

The chain employs TRBV27 and TRBJ2-1, with 7 bases aligning to TRBD1. V was clipped by 6 bases and J by 5 bases; unmatched bases: 13. Germline V CDR1 and CDR2: MNHEY, SMNVEV (reference sequence). The CDR3 is made up of 16 amino acids. The CDR3 loop reads CASSPQGTVPNNEQFF. In DNA form, the CDR3 reads TGTGCCAGCAGCCCCCAGGGGACAGTACCGAACAATGAGCAGTTCTTC.

The gene calls are TRBV2 and TRBJ2-7; 9 bases line up with TRBD2. The CDR3 totals 15 residues. Looked up from germline, CDR1 is SNHLY and CDR2 is FYNNEI. V was clipped by 4 bases and J by 0 bases; unmatched bases: 4. CDR3 sequence: CASSVGRGGSYEQYF. As DNA, the CDR3 is TGTGCCAGCAGTGTGGGGCGGGGGGGCTCCTACGAGCAGTACTTC.

The CDR3 protein is CASSPRDTEAFF. DNA of the CDR3: TGTGCCAGCAGCCCCCGGGACACTGAAGCTTTCTTT. This chain uses TRBV5-4 with TRBJ1-1, with no clear D. Trimming removed 4 bases at V and 3 bases at J, with 7 bases between. The germline gives CDR1 SGHNT, CDR2 YYREEE (reference sequence). This CDR3 spans 12 amino acids.

The V gene is TRBV7-8, the J gene TRBJ2-7, with a possible D match to TRBD2 (6 bases). Germline V gives CDR1 SGHVS, CDR2 FQNEAQ. V lost 5 bases and J 6 bases, leaving 11 bases between the germline ends. The CDR3 runs 12 residues. The CDR3 coding sequence is TGTGCCAGCAGCCCAGCGGGCCGCGAGCAGTACTTC. The encoded protein is CASSPAGREQYF. Complete variable domain (other parts from reference TRBV7-8 and TRBJ2-7): GAGVSQSPRYKVAKRGQDVALRCDPISGHVSLFWYQQALGQGPEFLTYFQNEAQLDKSGLPSDRFFAERPEGSVSTLKIQRTQQEDSAVYLCASSPAGREQYFGPGTRLTVT.

This chain uses TRBV28 with TRBJ2-7; 7 bases are shared with TRBD1. This CDR3 contains 15 residues. CDR1 is MDHEN, CDR2 SYDVKM, per germline. J was trimmed by 2 bases and V by 6 bases; bases with no gene match: 10. In DNA, the CDR3 is TGTGCCAGCAGCCCAGGGGGACACCTAACCTACGAGCAGTACTTC. Encoded protein: CASSPGGHLTYEQYF.

CDR3 amino acids: CASSLEQYNSPLHF. Written as DNA, the CDR3 is TGTGCCAGCAGCTTAGAACAGTATAATTCACCCCTCCACTTT. The chain is built from TRBV7-9 and TRBJ1-6; D unclear. V lost 1 base to trimming and J lost 4 bases, with 5 bases between them. Germline V gene data show CDR1 as SEHNR and CDR2 as FQNEAQ (reference sequence). This CDR3 is 14 amino acids long.

This clone appeared once. The chain couples TRBV6-1 to TRBJ2-5; D is perhaps TRBD2 (7 bases). This CDR3 region has 17 residues. CDR1 and CDR2 from the germline V gene are MNHNS and SASEGT. Trimming left V 2 bases short and J 0 bases short, with 16 bases between. The CDR3 loop reads CASSEWLGGGDQETQYF. DNA for the CDR3: TGTGCCAGCAGTGAATGGTTGGGAGGGGGGGACCAAGAGACCCAGTACTTC.

This chain joins TRBV30 and TRBJ2-5; D is unclear. The V gene lost 0 bases and the J gene lost 4 bases, with 6 bases spanning the gap. The germline V gene encodes CDR1 GTSNPN and CDR2 SVGIG (reference sequence). This CDR3 contains 12 residues. The CDR3 DNA is TGTGCCTGGAGTGTACACCGAGAGACCCAGTACTTC. Translated, it gives CAWSVHRETQYF.

The chain uses TRBV5-4 and TRBJ2-7, with a possible D match to TRBD2 (6 bases). The germline V gene has CDR1 SGHNT and CDR2 YYREEE (reference sequence). Trimming left V 4 bases short and J 1 base short, with 15 bases between. The CDR3 has 15 amino acids. CDR3 sequence: CASSPGRGLSYEQYF. CDR3 nucleotides: TGTGCCAGCAGCCCTGGGCGGGGCCTATCCTACGAGCAGTACTTC.

The chain is built from TRBV6-6 and TRBJ1-5; 9 nucleotides agree with TRBD1. CDR3 length equals 14 residues. J was trimmed by 2 bases and V by 7 bases; bases with no gene match: 3. Germline V CDR1 and CDR2: MNHNY, SVGAGI (reference sequence). CDR3 amino acids: CASNRQGGNQPQHF. The CDR3 nucleotides are TGTGCCAGCAATCGACAGGGGGGCAATCAGCCCCAGCATTTT.

The chain couples TRBV30 to TRBJ1-4; 9 bases are a match to TRBD1. Germline CDR1 reads GTSNPN; CDR2 reads SVGIG (reference sequence). The CDR3 length is 15 residues. Unmatched junction bases numbered 6, after V lost 1 base and J lost 6 bases. This CDR3 is CAWSARQGVYEKLFF. The CDR3 DNA sequence: TGTGCCTGGAGTGCTAGACAGGGGGTCTATGAAAAACTGTTTTTT.

Turning to this clone: Other DNA sequences of this sample code for an identical CDR3. This sequence joins TRBV24-1 and TRBJ2-3; the match to TRBD2 covers 8 bases. The CDR3 totals 16 residues. Germline lookup yields CDR1 KGHDR and CDR2 SFDVKD. V lost 3 bases to trimming and J lost 3 bases; unmatched junction nucleotides: 7. The CDR3 DNA reads TGTGCCACCAGTGATCGGAGCGGGGGACCGACAGATACGCAGTATTTT. It codes for CATSDRSGGPTDTQYF.